Listed here are 24 T cell receptor beta chains from one sample, sequenced in a study of T cell repertoires in cytomegalovirus infection. Their antigens are not known. TCRdb called the reads again in MiXCR, with one record for every CDR3 protein. The sample holds 700,000 to 900,000 distinct CDR3 sequences, almost 30% seen once. The source was cultured CD8+ T cells from PBMCs, collected from culture after CMV antigen stimulation. The receptors were sampled from a human donor in good health (CMV status not recorded). Some clones in this sample may be carry-over from other donors' samples.

The genes are TRBV19 and TRBJ2-5, with 12 positions matching TRBD1. This CDR3 region has 15 residues. V shed 3 bases and J 5 bases; nucleotides not matched to a gene: 4. The germline V gene has CDR1 LNHDA and CDR2 SQIVND (reference sequence). CDR3 coding DNA: TGTGCCAGTAGTATTTGGGACAGGGGGCTCGAGACCCAGTACTTC. This encodes CASSIWDRGLETQYF.

This clonotype was seen more than once but under ten times. The chain links TRBV7-9 to TRBJ1-1, with 8 bases that match TRBD1. CDR1 SEHNR and CDR2 FQNEAQ come from the germline V gene (reference sequence). CDR3 length: 16 residues. J gave up 5 bases and V 5 bases, and 13 bases lay outside the gene matches. CDR3 sequence reads: CASSPGAGGVRTEAFF. In DNA form, the CDR3 reads TGTGCCAGCAGCCCAGGAGCAGGGGGCGTCCGGACTGAAGCTTTCTTT.

The rearrangement joins TRBV10-3 to TRBJ1-1, with a weak D call TRBD1 (6 bases). The CDR3 is 13 amino acids. In germline, CDR1 is ENHRY, CDR2 SYGVKD. Trimming removed 10 bases from V and 5 bases from J, with 17 bases in between. The CDR3 loop is CATHSQGSTEAFF. CDR3 bases: TGTGCCACTCATTCACAGGGAAGTACTGAAGCTTTCTTT.

The rearrangement joins TRBV4-1 to TRBJ2-2; 9 bases are a match to TRBD2. This CDR3 has 16 residues. Germline lookup yields CDR1 MGHRA and CDR2 YSYEKL. Trimming removed 0 bases from V and 3 bases from J; junction bases left unmatched: 2. The CDR3 is CASSQERGGDTGELFF. CDR3 DNA: TGCGCCAGCAGCCAAGAGCGGGGGGGCGACACCGGGGAGCTGTTTTTT.

A few counts support this clonotype. This sequence joins TRBV3-1 and TRBJ2-3, with a possible D match to TRBD2 (5 bases). V lost 1 base and J lost 5, with 19 bases in between. The germline V gene has CDR1 LGHDT and CDR2 YNNKEL (reference sequence). This CDR3 contains 17 residues. The CDR3 DNA reads as TGTGCCAGCAGCCAAGTTATCCGGGAAACAGATATAGATACGCAGTATTTT. Translated, it gives CASSQVIRETDIDTQYF.

The V gene is TRBV7-6, the J gene TRBJ1-1; D possibly corresponds to TRBD1 (6 bases). Germline V gene data show CDR1 as SGHVS and CDR2 as FNYEAQ. This CDR3 has 13 residues. V was pared by 6 bases and J by 3 bases, with 11 bases between. Written as DNA, the CDR3 is TGTGCCAGCAGACCGACAGGACACACTGAAGCTTTCTTT. It yields the protein CASRPTGHTEAFF.

The chain is built from TRBV15 and TRBJ2-7; no firm D call. Per the germline V gene, CDR1 is LNHNV and CDR2 is YYDKDF (reference sequence). The CDR3 loop spans 13 amino acids. The germline V and J ends were trimmed by 6 bases and 4 bases, with 13 bases remaining between them. The CDR3 DNA reads as TGTGCCACCAGTCCTCCTATGGGGTACGAGCAGTACTTC. Residues: CATSPPMGYEQYF.

The rearrangement joins TRBV27 to TRBJ2-1, with 7 bases aligning to TRBD1. Germline CDR1 is MNHEY and CDR2 is SMNVEV (reference sequence). The V gene end was trimmed by 4 bases and the J gene end by 2 bases; junction bases not matched to a gene: 11. This CDR3 has 17 amino acids. The DNA of the CDR3 is TGTGCCAGCAGTTCGACCCTCGACAGGGAACCCTACAATGAGCAGTTCTTC. Encoded protein: CASSSTLDREPYNEQFF.

V and J are TRBV6-2 or TRBV6-3 and TRBJ2-7; tentatively, D is TRBD1 (5 bases). Germline CDR1 and CDR2: MNHEY and SVGEGT. The CDR3 loop spans 12 amino acids. V was shortened by 5 bases and J by 5 bases, with 10 bases between the two germline ends. In nucleotides, the CDR3 is TGTGCCAGCAGTCAGGGAATTGACGAGCAGTACGTC. Translation gives CASSQGIDEQYV.

Worth noting for this clonotype: This may be a read error: a much more frequent sequence differs by one nucleotide. The V gene is TRBV7-2, the J gene TRBJ2-5, with 8 bases aligning to TRBD2. Germline V CDR1 and CDR2: SGHTA, FQGNSA. The CDR3 sequence is 16 residues long. V lost 0 bases to trimming and J lost 4 bases; unmatched junction nucleotides: 7. CDR3 in amino acids: CASSLAPAGGVETQYF. As DNA, the CDR3 is TGTGCCAGCAGCTTAGCACCTGCGGGGGGCGTAGAGACCCAGTACTTC.

In the case of this clonotype: A junction boundary mismatches the germline segment, possibly from a read error. The chain has TRBV7-9 and TRBJ1-1, with D possibly TRBD1 on 5 matching bases. The CDR3 covers 13 residues. CDR1 is SEHNR and CDR2 is FQNEAQ in the germline V gene (reference sequence). The CDR3: CASRLDRGPEAFF. The CDR3 nucleotides read TGTGCCAGCAGATTAGATAGGGGTCCTGAAGCTTTCTTT.

A note on this clonotype: With a much larger clone just one base away, this may be a read error. The chain recombines TRBV6-6 with TRBJ2-1; 13 positions agree with TRBD2. Germline trimming cut 0 bases from V and 4 bases from J; bases unmatched to any gene: 3. The CDR3 runs to 17 residues. Germline V gives CDR1 MNHNY, CDR2 SVGAGI (reference sequence). The CDR3 loop is CASSYSELAGGYNEQFF. The DNA for the CDR3 is TGTGCCAGCAGTTACTCCGAACTAGCGGGGGGGTACAATGAGCAGTTCTTC.

The V and J genes are TRBV4-1 and TRBJ1-2; 7 bases match TRBD1. Trimming at V came to 1 base and at J to 4 bases, leaving 3 bases not matched to a gene. Germline assignment: CDR1 MGHRA and CDR2 YSYEKL. The CDR3 loop spans 14 amino acids. The CDR3 DNA reads as TGCGCCAGCAGCCAAGGGGGACAGTTCTATGGCTACACCTTC. Amino acid sequence: CASSQGGQFYGYTF.

This clonotype was detected only a few times. The chain has TRBV4-2 and TRBJ2-1, with 9 bases lining up with TRBD2. Germline-derived CDR1 and CDR2 are LGHNA and YNFKEQ. With 0 bases clipped from V and 8 bases from J, the junction kept 11 bases outside the gene matches. The CDR3 runs to 17 residues. As DNA, the CDR3 is TGTGCCAGCAGCCAAGATGGGGCGGGGGGGCCTAGGGATGAGCAGTTCTTC. As protein: CASSQDGAGGPRDEQFF.

The gene calls are TRBV10-3 and TRBJ2-7; D remains unclear. With 2 bases removed from V and 4 bases from J, the gap between germline ends came to 12 bases. This CDR3 is 14 amino acids long. Germline CDR1 and CDR2: ENHRY and SYGVKD. CDR3 nucleotide sequence: TGTGCCATCAGTGAGAGAAGCAATTTATACGAGCAGTACGTC. Protein: CAISERSNLYEQYV.

The chain is built from TRBV7-9 and TRBJ2-7, with a tentative D call TRBD1 (6 bases). Germline CDR1 and CDR2: SEHNR and FQNEAQ (reference sequence). V lost 8 bases and J 7 bases, leaving 24 bases between the germline ends. This CDR3 spans 15 amino acids. CDR3 in DNA: TGTGCCAGCTCCCACGCAGCCAATGGACAGAGGGAGCAGTACTTC. Translated, it gives CASSHAANGQREQYF.

The chain links TRBV9 to TRBJ2-1, with TRBD2 identical over 8 bases. J lost 3 bases, V lost 3 bases, and 5 bases had no gene match. Germline CDR1 SGDLS, CDR2 YYNGEE. The CDR3 sequence is 15 residues long. The CDR3 is CASSGSGGNYNEQFF. DNA for the CDR3: TGTGCCAGCAGCGGAAGCGGGGGAAACTACAATGAGCAGTTCTTC.

In its sample, this clonotype was seen a few times. The rearrangement uses TRBV5-1 and TRBJ1-2; no reliable D call. Germline V gene sequence: CDR1 SGHRS, CDR2 YFSETQ. CDR3 length: 13 residues. V lost 5 bases to trimming and J lost 4 bases, with 12 bases between them. The CDR3 coding sequence is TGCGCCAGCAGAGTGGAGGAGCTCTATGGCTACACCTTC. Translating gives CASRVEELYGYTF.

The chain combines TRBV12-3 or TRBV12-4 with TRBJ2-7, with 7 bases lining up with TRBD2. The V and J ends lost 0 bases and 6 bases, in that order; junction bases with no gene match: 8. The CDR3 sequence is 15 residues long. As DNA, the CDR3 is TGTGCCAGCAGTTTAGCGCCGGCGGGGGTTGGCGAGCAGTACTTC. Translation gives CASSLAPAGVGEQYF.

V usage is TRBV7-6 and J usage is TRBJ2-3; 7 bases line up with TRBD2. Germline V lookup: CDR1 SGHVS, CDR2 FNYEAQ. This CDR3 is 15 amino acids long. V lost 5 bases to trimming and J lost 5 bases; unmatched junction nucleotides: 10. DNA of the CDR3: TGTGCCAGCAGCATAACTAGCGACTGGGGAGATACGCAGTATTTT. Translated: CASSITSDWGDTQYF.

This chain connects TRBV6-6 to TRBJ1-1; 7 positions agree with TRBD1. Germline lookup yields CDR1 MNHNY and CDR2 SVGAGI (reference sequence). The CDR3 has 17 amino acids. V dropped 2 bases and J dropped 5; count of bases not matched to a gene: 14. CDR3 nucleotides: TGTGCCAGCAGTTACGGCCCACAGGACAGGAGGAAAACTGAAGCTTTCTTT. Amino acids: CASSYGPQDRRKTEAFF.

V and J are TRBV2 and TRBJ2-1; TRBD1 or TRBD2 may be the D gene (5 bases each). Per germline, CDR1 SNHLY and CDR2 FYNNEI. The CDR3 sequence is 16 residues long. V lost 4 bases to trimming and J lost 15 bases, with 28 bases between them. CDR3: CASSGIRTQAVRESFF. CDR3 sequence (DNA): TGTGCCAGCAGTGGTATCCGGACACAGGCGGTGAGGGAGTCGTTCTTC.

This clonotype was seen a handful of times. The V call is TRBV28, the J call TRBJ1-1, with 8 bases fitting TRBD1. V lost 8 bases, J lost 4 bases, and 15 bases stayed unmatched. Germline values: CDR1 MDHEN, CDR2 SYDVKM. This CDR3 has 16 amino acids. Written as DNA, the CDR3 is TGTGCCAGCGACCCGACAGGGGCTAGCTGGGGCACTGAAGCTTTCTTT. It is translated as CASDPTGASWGTEAFF.

The gene calls are TRBV4-1 and TRBJ2-7, with 7 positions matching TRBD1. The V gene end was trimmed by 0 bases and the J gene end by 4 bases; junction bases not matched to a gene: 6. CDR1 is MGHRA and CDR2 is YSYEKL in the germline V gene. The CDR3 runs 15 residues. The CDR3 reads CASSQETGISYEQYF. Written as DNA, the CDR3 is TGCGCCAGCAGCCAAGAGACAGGGATTTCTTACGAGCAGTACTTC.